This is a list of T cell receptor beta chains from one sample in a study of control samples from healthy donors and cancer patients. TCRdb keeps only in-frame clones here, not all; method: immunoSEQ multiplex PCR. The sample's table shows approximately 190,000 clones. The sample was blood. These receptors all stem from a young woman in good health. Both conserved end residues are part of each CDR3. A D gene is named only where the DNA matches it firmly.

TGTGCCGGCGCCGGGACAGGGGGCCAGCCCCAGCATTTT	CAGAGTGGQPQHF	TRBD1	TRBV28	TRBJ1-5
TGTGCCAGCAGGGGAACAGGGGGCGGTGTGGACGAGCAGTACTTC	CASRGTGGGVDEQYF	TRBD1	TRBV6-5	TRBJ2-7
TGTGCCAGCAGCTCCCTACTAGCGGGGGAAGAAACTAGCACAGATACGCAGTATTTT	CASSSLLAGEETSTDTQYF	TRBD2	TRBV13	TRBJ2-3
TGTGCCAGCAGCTTATTGACGGCCAGAAATGAAAAACTGTTTTTT	CASSLLTARNEKLFF	.	TRBV7-2	TRBJ1-4
TGTGCCAGCAGTTACTGGGGACAAGGCACAGATACGCAGTATTTT	CASSYWGQGTDTQYF	.	TRBV6-5	TRBJ2-3
TGTGCCAGTAGTATGGGGGGCGGGGGCCCCCTGGAGACCCAGTACTTC	CASSMGGGGPLETQYF	.	TRBV19	TRBJ2-5
TGTGCCAGTACCGGGATAGGCCAGCCCCAGCATTTT	CASTGIGQPQHF	.	TRBV19	TRBJ1-5
TGCGTCACACGGGAAGTACGGGACAATGAGCAGTTCTTC	CVTREVRDNEQFF	.	TRBV23-1	TRBJ2-1
TGCGCCAGCAGGTCAGGAGCCTTGAACACTGAAGCTTTCTTT	CASRSGALNTEAFF	.	TRBV5-1	TRBJ1-1
TGTGCCAGCAGTGCCCCCGGGACAGCCACGGGGGGCTACACCTTC	CASSAPGTATGGYTF	TRBD1	TRBV28	TRBJ1-2
TGTGCCAGCGCGCAGGCGGGAGGGTATGGCTACACCTTC	CASAQAGGYGYTF	.	TRBV12-3/TRBV12-4	TRBJ1-2
TGTGCCAGCAGCGTACGTCAAGCGGGGGGGTTTTCGTCCTACAATGAGCAGTTCTTC	CASSVRQAGGFSSYNEQFF	TRBD2	TRBV9	TRBJ2-1
TGTGCCAGCAGCTTTTTAGCGGGGGGCACAGATACGCAGTATTTT	CASSFLAGGTDTQYF	TRBD2	TRBV5-4	TRBJ2-3
TGTGCCAGCCGACAGGGGGTGAACTATGGCTACACCTTC	CASRQGVNYGYTF	TRBD1	TRBV12-3/TRBV12-4	TRBJ1-2
TGTGCCTCCCACAAGAACACTGAAGCTTTCTTT	CASHKNTEAFF	.	TRBV30	TRBJ1-1
TGTGCCAGTAGTTCTACAGGGTGGGGTGAAAAACTGTTTTTT	CASSSTGWGEKLFF	.	TRBV19	TRBJ1-4
TGTGCCAGCAGTTACGGACAGGGGGTCCAGCCCCAGCATTTT	CASSYGQGVQPQHF	TRBD1	TRBV6-5	TRBJ1-5
TGTGCCAGCAGCTCCCGACTAGCGGGGAGCTACAATGAGCAGTTCTTC	CASSSRLAGSYNEQFF	TRBD2	TRBV6-2/TRBV6-3	TRBJ2-1
TGTGCCAGCAGGGGGGGAAGCGGGGTCCAAGAGACCCAGTACTTC	CASRGGSGVQETQYF	TRBD2	TRBV6-6	TRBJ2-5
TGTGCCAGTAGCCCCGGGGGACTTACGTATGGCTACACCTTC	CASSPGGLTYGYTF	.	TRBV19	TRBJ1-2
TGTGCCAGCAGTTACTCTGGGATGGGGTACAATGAGCAGTTCTTC	CASSYSGMGYNEQFF	.	TRBV6-5	TRBJ2-1
TGCGCCAGCAGTAAAGCGACAGAATACAATGAGCAGTTCTTC	CASSKATEYNEQFF	.	TRBV10-1	TRBJ2-1
TGTGCCAGCAGTTTGTCGGGACTCTATACGCAGTATTTT	CASSLSGLYTQYF	.	TRBV28	TRBJ2-3
TGTGCCATCAGGCCGACAGGGAGGAACACTGAAGCTTTCTTT	CAIRPTGRNTEAFF	TRBD1	TRBV10-3	TRBJ1-1
TGTGCCAGCAGTTTTTACCGCTCTGGGGCCAACGTCCTGACTTTC	CASSFYRSGANVLTF	.	TRBV28	TRBJ2-6
TGTGCCAGCAGCTTAAGTAACAGGGGATACACCATATATTTT	CASSLSNRGYTIYF	TRBD1	TRBV7-9	TRBJ1-3
TGCGCCAGCAGCTTGGCGCAGGGAGTTTATGAAAAACTGTTTTTT	CASSLAQGVYEKLFF	.	TRBV5-1	TRBJ1-4
TGTGCCAGCAGTGGATCTTACGCGGGCAATCAGCCCCAGCATTTT	CASSGSYAGNQPQHF	.	TRBV27	TRBJ1-5
TGTGCCAGCAGTTTGCAGGGGGCGAACCTCCACTTT	CASSLQGANLHF	TRBD1	TRBV28	TRBJ1-6
TGTGCCAGCAGTTACGGGTTAAAGCGCTCCAATCAGCCCCAGCATTTT	CASSYGLKRSNQPQHF	.	TRBV6-2/TRBV6-3	TRBJ1-5
TGTGCCAGCAGCCAGGGGGCGGGGACCGGGGAGCTGTTTTTT	CASSQGAGTGELFF	TRBD1	TRBV5-5	TRBJ2-2
TGTGCCAGCAGCCCCGGACTCCGGCGGGCGGGGGAGCTGTTTTTT	CASSPGLRRAGELFF	.	TRBV9	TRBJ2-2
TGTGCCAGCAGTGCATCGGGACAGGGGGATTCACCCCTCCACTTT	CASSASGQGDSPLHF	TRBD1	TRBV25-1	TRBJ1-6
TGTGCCAGCAGCTTGTGGACAGGGCCTCTCAATCAGCCCCAGCATTTT	CASSLWTGPLNQPQHF	TRBD1	TRBV7-9	TRBJ1-5
TGCGCCAGCAGACGACAGGCCGGGAACACTGAAGCTTTCTTT	CASRRQAGNTEAFF	.	TRBV4-1	TRBJ1-1
TGTGCCAGCAGTTGGATAGCGGGGGGGCCCTTAGAGACCCAGTACTTC	CASSWIAGGPLETQYF	TRBD2	TRBV27	TRBJ2-5
TGTGCCAGCAGTTTAACAGGGTATGGCACAGATACGCAGTATTTT	CASSLTGYGTDTQYF	.	TRBV27	TRBJ2-3
TGCGCCAGCAGCTTGTCACAGGGGGCTTTTGAAGCTTTCTTT	CASSLSQGAFEAFF	TRBD1	TRBV5-1	TRBJ1-1
TGCGCCAGCAGCCAAGTCTGGCGGGGGGCCCCAGATACGCAGTATTTT	CASSQVWRGAPDTQYF	TRBD2	TRBV4-3	TRBJ2-3
TGCGCCAGCGGTCCATATGGGACAGGAGGTGAAGCTTTCTTT	CASGPYGTGGEAFF	TRBD1	TRBV5-1	TRBJ1-1
TGTGCCAGCAGCCGGGGCGGCACGGGGGAATTGGGTACTGAAGCTTTCTTT	CASSRGGTGELGTEAFF	.	TRBV5-4	TRBJ1-1
TGTGCCACTAAGGAACCTAGCACAGATACGCAGTATTTT	CATKEPSTDTQYF	.	TRBV24-1	TRBJ2-3
TGTGCCAGCAGTGTGATAGACAGGTATGGAACGACAGCGATTCGCTCCTACAATGAGCAGTTCTTC	CASSVIDRYGTTAIRSYNEQFF	.	TRBV2	TRBJ2-1
TGCGCCAGCAGCCAAGAATTCCAGGGCGCCAACTATGGCTACACCTTC	CASSQEFQGANYGYTF	.	TRBV4-1	TRBJ1-2
TGTGCCAGCAGCTTAGGGGGGGAGACAGGGAGGAAAGAAGGCTACACCTTC	CASSLGGETGRKEGYTF	TRBD1	TRBV11-2	TRBJ1-2
TGCAGTGCTAGTATTGCCCGGGTAAGGACCTACGAGCAGTACTTC	CSASIARVRTYEQYF	.	TRBV20-1	TRBJ2-7
TGTGCCAGCAGCCTGAAGGGCGGGCGCCCTAGCACAGATACGCAGTATTTT	CASSLKGGRPSTDTQYF	.	TRBV6-2/TRBV6-3	TRBJ2-3
TGTGCCAGCCGGGACATAACCTATGGCTACACCTTC	CASRDITYGYTF	.	TRBV28	TRBJ1-2
TGTGCCAGCAGTGAAGGTCAGCGGCTGCTCCACTTT	CASSEGQRLLHF	.	TRBV2	TRBJ1-6
TGTGCCAGCAGCTATTCTAGCGGGGGGGTCTTCCGCACAGATACGCAGTATTTT	CASSYSSGGVFRTDTQYF	TRBD2	TRBV6-2/TRBV6-3	TRBJ2-3
TGTGCCAGTAACCCTGGGACCCTAAAATTCACAGCCCTCCACTTT	CASNPGTLKFTALHF	.	TRBV19	TRBJ1-6
TGTGCCAGCAGCAGTGAACGCGGGGGCAATCAGCCCCAGCATTTT	CASSSERGGNQPQHF	.	TRBV6-5	TRBJ1-5
TGTGCCAGCAGAGGGGGGCCCACTGAAGCTTTCTTT	CASRGGPTEAFF	.	TRBV7-9	TRBJ1-1
TGTGCCAGTAGTCGGGACAGGGGTGGGAATGAGCAGTTCTTC	CASSRDRGGNEQFF	TRBD1	TRBV19	TRBJ2-1
TGCGCCAGCAGTTCCCAGCGGGGGGCTTCCTACGAGCAGTACTTC	CASSSQRGASYEQYF	TRBD2	TRBV4-1	TRBJ2-7
TGCGCCAGCAGCCATACAGGGGGCACCTACGAGCAGTACTTC	CASSHTGGTYEQYF	TRBD1	TRBV4-3	TRBJ2-7
TGCGCCAGCAGCCAAGATGTCACAGGGCTGGTCTATGGCTACACCTTC	CASSQDVTGLVYGYTF	.	TRBV4-3	TRBJ1-2
TGTGCCAGCAGTCCCGGGGGGAGCTCCTACAATGAGCAGTTCTTC	CASSPGGSSYNEQFF	TRBD2	TRBV28	TRBJ2-1
TGCAGCCCACAAGGGAGAGGCCAAGAGACCCAGTACTTC	CSPQGRGQETQYF	.	TRBV29-1	TRBJ2-5
TGTGCCAGCAGCCAAGAGGGGAGGCTAGCGGGGAGAGAGACCCAGTACTTC	CASSQEGRLAGRETQYF	TRBD2	TRBV14	TRBJ2-5